This record looks at one T cell receptor beta chain sequence and its context. Its antigen target is currently unknown. Base qualities are missing; no much larger clone stands one base away. The donors were roughly 38 Caucasian individuals from Russia, aged 6 to 90 years, who were systemically healthy. Ten milliliters of peripheral blood were drawn from each donor into EDTA-treated Vacutainer tubes. PBMCs were isolated by Ficoll-Paque density-gradient centrifugation, with at least 6 million obtained per sample. Total RNA, at least 6 micrograms per sample, was extracted from PBMCs with Trizol reagent. The percentages of naive CD45RAhigh/CD27high T cells were determined by flow cytometry on a PBMC aliquot from every donor. The sample belongs to a study of blood T cells in healthy people across ages (dated by TCRdb to the mid-2010s). Background on the whole study: Template switching captured roughly one uniquely barcoded TCR beta cDNA molecule per two T cells in model experiments. The study measured age-related changes in TCR beta repertoire diversity using deep sequencing normalized with unique cDNA molecular identifiers. Four age groups were formed from the donors: young (average about 17 years), middle-aged (approximately 39), aged (roughly 56) and long-lived (more than 75). To avoid experimental bias, donors of different ages were randomly spread across the sequencing lanes. Two additional independent replicas of 1 million unique cDNA reads from the same blood draw were analyzed for two donors (one aged 18 to 29 and one aged 80 or older). The research as a whole found: The long-lived group showed more naive CD4+ T cells, fewer expanded clones and increased TCR diversity than the aged group, suggesting age selection. Observed TCR beta diversity correlated strongly with the percentage of naive T cells measured by flow cytometry. Conclusive comparison of naive and antigen-experienced compartments was prevented by the profiling of bulk unsorted PBMCs. As age increased, observed TCR beta diversity per million T cells dropped in a roughly linear way, and a significant reduction was already evident by age about 40. Estimates of total diversity based on one million sequenced T cells were considered lower bounds and underestimates. Because donor CMV infection status was unknown, age-related changes in expanded clonotypes were potentially confounded.

The library was made by 5' RACE. Sequencer: Illumina HiSeq 2500. The second PCR ran for about 6 to 12 cycles and used a J-beta primer mix along with a sample-barcoded 5' primer. A unique molecular identifier was introduced onto each TCR beta cDNA molecule by a template-switch 5' adaptor carrying 12 random nucleotides. At least 3 million CDR3-containing paired-end reads were obtained from each sample. First-strand cDNA was synthesized from all RNA with the Mint cDNA synthesis kit, primed by a TRBC-specific oligonucleotide. After uracil-DNA glycosylase treatment, a first 18-cycle PCR used universal primers M1SS and BC2_uni_R on all cDNA. Per the source publication's procedure: Each sample was normalized by randomly selecting 1 million high-quality reads, each carrying a distinct molecular identifier. Reads sharing molecular identifiers were discarded rather than binned into consensus sequences. MiTCR, set to a Q25 quality threshold and the strictest error-elimination algorithm, was used for CDR3 identification, clonotype clustering and error correction. Lower-bound total TCR beta diversity was estimated with a nonparametric unseen species model using Euler transformation. TCRdb itself trimmed the public reads at Q25 with fastp, ran MiXCR and retained productive beta chains. Rows with a matching CDR3 protein are joined into one entry that keeps the most common DNA and genes. The V and J calls and clone size are TCRdb's, not the authors'. For this sample there are about 1.6 million distinct CDR3 sequences; about 35% appear just once. Around 11% of the sample is taken by the ten largest.

The sample consisted of blood. The TCR comes from a woman in her twenties or thirties in good health.

The DNA is TGTGCCAGCAGCCCGGCGGGGCCTGGGGCCAACGTCCTGACTTTC. It encodes CASSPAGPGANVLTF. In this chain, TRBV11-2 is recombined with TRBJ2-6; TRBD2 might be the D gene, on 6 matching bases. In the germline V gene, CDR1 corresponds to SGHAT and CDR2 to FQNNGV. The CDR3, from cysteine to phenylalanine, totals 15 residues. The kept DNA is CDR3 alone, 45 bases in frame from the first base. V is pared back by 5 bases and J by 2 bases, with 10 bases lying between the germline termini. Where the CDR3 stops, the reference TRBV11-2 and TRBJ2-6 genes take over; the full variable domain is EAGVAQSPRYKIIEKRQSVAFWCNPISGHATLYWYQQILGQGPKLLIQFQNNGVVDDSQLPKDRFSAERLKGVDSTLKIQPAKLEDSAVYLCASSPAGPGANVLTFGAGSRLTVL.